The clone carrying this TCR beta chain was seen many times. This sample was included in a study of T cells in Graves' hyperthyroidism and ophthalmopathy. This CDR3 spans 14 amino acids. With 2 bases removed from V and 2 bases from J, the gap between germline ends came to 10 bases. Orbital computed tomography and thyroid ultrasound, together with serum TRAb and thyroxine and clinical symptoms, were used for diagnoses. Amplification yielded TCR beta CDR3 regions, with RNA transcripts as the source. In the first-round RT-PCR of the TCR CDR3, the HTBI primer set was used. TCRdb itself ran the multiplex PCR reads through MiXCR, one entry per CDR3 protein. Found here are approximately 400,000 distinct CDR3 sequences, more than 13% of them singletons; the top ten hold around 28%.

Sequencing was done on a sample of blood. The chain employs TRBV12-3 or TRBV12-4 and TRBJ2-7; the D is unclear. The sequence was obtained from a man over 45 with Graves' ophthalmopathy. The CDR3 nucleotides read TGTGCCAGCAGTTTATTCGGTGGGCCCTACGAGCAGTACTTC. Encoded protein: CASSLFGGPYEQYF.